The 27 T cell receptor beta chains reported below all come from one sample, sequenced in a study of blood T cell repertoires in COVID-19. The data were produced by immunoSEQ multiplex PCR, yet TCRdb's version contains in-frame clones alone and is incomplete. Among about 280,000 clones listed, about 90% were seen once. Sequenced input: PBMCs or T cells enriched from blood (not recorded which). The origin of the receptors is a woman aged 55-69 years who had recovered from COVID-19.

The V gene is TRBV5-1, the J gene TRBJ1-6; maybe TRBD1 (5 bases). CDR3 length: 14 amino acids. Between the trimmed V and J ends, which lost 4 bases and 8 bases, there was a span of 13 bases. CDR1 is SGHRS and CDR2 is YFSETQ in the germline V gene. The DNA for the CDR3 is TGCGCCAGCAGCCCTCAGGGAGGGGATTCACCCCTCCACTTT. Its translation: CASSPQGGDSPLHF.

This chain links TRBV29-1 with TRBJ1-4; 9 bases are a match to TRBD1. V shed 7 bases, J shed 5 bases, and the junction held 5 bases outside the gene matches. The CDR3 has 13 residues. The germline V gene has CDR1 SQVTM and CDR2 ANQGSEA. The CDR3 coding sequence is TGCAGCGGTGCACAGGGGGCCAATGAAAAACTGTTTTTT. Encoded protein: CSGAQGANEKLFF.

The J gene is TRBJ1-2, the V gene TRBV28; D is undetermined. This CDR3 has 13 residues. Germline CDR1 and CDR2: MDHEN and SYDVKM. V was pared by 5 bases and J by 2 bases, with 9 bases between. The CDR3 DNA follows: TGTGCCAGCAGTGGTCATCTAAACTATGGCTACACCTTC. Encoded protein: CASSGHLNYGYTF.

This clone has a handful of counts. The chain joins TRBV11-2 to TRBJ1-5; 10 bases are shared with TRBD1. The V segment lost 5 bases and the J segment 7 bases; nucleotides outside the gene matches: 8. Per the germline V gene, CDR1 is SGHAT and CDR2 is FQNNGV. The CDR3 extends over 15 amino acids. CDR3 sequence: CASSPGQGGIQPQHF. CDR3 bases: TGTGCCAGCAGCCCCGGACAGGGGGGGATACAGCCCCAGCATTTT.

V usage is TRBV2 and J usage is TRBJ1-2, with 10 bases fitting TRBD1. Germline V gives CDR1 SNHLY, CDR2 FYNNEI. The CDR3 spans 15 residues. V dropped 1 base and J dropped 4; count of bases not matched to a gene: 3. The CDR3 spells CASSEEGQGSYGYTF. CDR3 DNA sequence: TGTGCCAGCAGTGAAGAGGGACAGGGGAGCTATGGCTACACCTTC.

This clone was observed a single time. The chain couples TRBV6-4 to TRBJ2-2, with a tentative D call TRBD2 (6 bases). Germline loops: CDR1 MRHNA, CDR2 SNTAGT. Deletions cut 6 bases from V and 1 base from J, with 15 bases between. This CDR3 region has 16 residues. CDR3 DNA: TGTGCCAGCAGCCCCCAGGAGGGGATGAACACCGGGGAGCTGTTTTTT. Amino acid sequence: CASSPQEGMNTGELFF.

The chain uses TRBV11-3 and TRBJ1-6, with D perhaps matching TRBD1 (5 bases). Germline values: CDR1 SGHNT, CDR2 YENEEA. The CDR3 runs 13 residues. The germline V and J ends were trimmed by 6 bases and 10 bases, with 13 bases remaining between them. This CDR3 reads CASSSGERSPLHF. In nucleotides, the CDR3 is TGTGCCAGCAGTTCGGGGGAGCGATCACCCCTCCACTTT.

The chain combines TRBV10-3 with TRBJ2-7; the match to TRBD1 covers 7 bases. This CDR3 region has 12 residues. Germline V gene data show CDR1 as ENHRY and CDR2 as SYGVKD. Unmatched junction bases numbered 6, after V lost 10 bases and J lost 3 bases. CDR3 bases: TGTGCCACCTCCGGGACAGTCTACGAGCAGTACTTC. It encodes CATSGTVYEQYF.

J is TRBJ2-7 and V is TRBV14; perhaps TRBD2 as D (7 bases). The V and J ends lost 5 bases and 3 bases respectively, with 14 bases between them. CDR1 SGHDN and CDR2 FVKESK come from the germline V gene. The CDR3 consists of 14 residues. The CDR3 reads CASSRGRDRYEQYF. CDR3 DNA: TGTGCCAGCAGCAGGGGGAGGGACCGCTACGAGCAGTACTTC.

J is TRBJ1-2 and V is TRBV21-1; the tabulated D call, TRBD1, remains unverified against the DNA. TRBV21-1 is a listed pseudogene. CDR3 length: 16 residues. Here the CDR3 DNA reads TGTGCCAGCAGCAGCGACAGGGATGACACCAACTATGGCTACACCTTC. It encodes CASSSDRDDTNYGYTF.

The V and J genes are TRBV6-5 and TRBJ2-5; 7 bases are shared with TRBD1. Germline trimming cut 2 bases from V and 4 bases from J; bases unmatched to any gene: 7. Per germline, CDR1 MNHEY and CDR2 SVGAGI. The CDR3 spans 15 residues. The CDR3: CASSYGMGQRETQYF. DNA for the CDR3: TGTGCCAGCAGTTACGGGATGGGACAGCGAGAGACCCAGTACTTC.

The rearrangement joins TRBV19 to TRBJ1-1; TRBD1 might be the D (5 bases). Germline V gene data show CDR1 as LNHDA and CDR2 as SQIVND (reference sequence). V was trimmed by 1 base and J by 6 bases, leaving 15 bases between them. CDR3 size: 15 residues. The CDR3 DNA follows: TGTGCCAGTAGTATAGGGGCAGGGCCTTTGGCTGAAGCTTTCTTT. Its protein is CASSIGAGPLAEAFF.

This rearrangement joins TRBV6-5 to TRBJ2-5; no clear D. Germline V CDR1 and CDR2: MNHEY, SVGAGI. V lost 4 bases and J 4 bases, leaving 10 bases between the germline ends. The CDR3 is made up of 13 amino acids. CDR3 sequence: CASSLGAVETQYF. CDR3 DNA sequence: TGTGCCAGCAGTTTAGGAGCTGTAGAGACCCAGTACTTC.

The chain combines TRBV5-1 with TRBJ1-4, with TRBD1 matching 9 bases. V shed 1 base, J shed 5 bases, and the junction held 3 bases outside the gene matches. This CDR3 has 15 amino acids. Germline values: CDR1 SGHRS, CDR2 YFSETQ. The CDR3 DNA sequence: TGCGCCAGCAGCTTGTTAGGGACAGGGAATGAAAAACTGTTTTTT. It codes for CASSLLGTGNEKLFF.

This chain links TRBV14 with TRBJ1-2; TRBD1 matches at 9 bases. CDR1 is SGHDN, CDR2 FVKESK, per germline. This CDR3 spans 15 amino acids. The J segment lost 5 bases and the V segment lost 2 bases, leaving 6 bases of the junction unmatched. The CDR3 nucleotides read TGTGCCAGCAGCCAACGGACAGGGGTTTTGTATGGCTACACCTTC. This encodes CASSQRTGVLYGYTF.

This clone was observed a single time. The rearrangement links TRBV5-1 to TRBJ1-1; 11 bases are a match to TRBD1. The CDR3 extends over 13 amino acids. V lost 3 bases, J lost 6 bases, and 1 base stayed unmatched. Germline lookup yields CDR1 SGHRS and CDR2 YFSETQ. The CDR3 DNA sequence: TGCGCCAGCAGCTGGACAGGGGGCTCTGAAGCTTTCTTT. Translation gives CASSWTGGSEAFF.

The chain recombines TRBV19 with TRBJ1-4, with D unclear. The CDR3 runs 15 residues. Germline CDR1 is LNHDA and CDR2 is SQIVND (reference sequence). The V end lost 7 bases, the J end lost 0 bases, and 12 bases lay between the germline ends. CDR3 loop: CASMPYGATNEKLFF. For the CDR3, the DNA is TGTGCCAGTATGCCCTACGGGGCAACTAATGAAAAACTGTTTTTT.

The chain joins TRBV9 to TRBJ1-3; tentatively, D is TRBD1 (6 bases). The V gene's germline CDR1 is SGDLS and CDR2 YYNGEE. V lost 4 bases, J lost 2 bases, and 13 bases lay in between. The CDR3 runs to 15 residues. CDR3 bases: TGTGCCAGCAGCCCCCGGGGGGCAACTGGAAACACCATATATTTT. Translating it yields CASSPRGATGNTIYF.

The chain has TRBV9 and TRBJ1-4; D is ambiguous. Trimming took off 3 bases at V and 8 bases at J, with 23 bases between the two ends. Germline lookup yields CDR1 SGDLS and CDR2 YYNGEE. The CDR3 sequence is 17 residues long. This CDR3 reads CASSAGPETLSGEKLFF. The CDR3 DNA follows: TGTGCCAGCAGCGCCGGCCCCGAGACCCTCTCGGGGGAAAAACTGTTTTTT.

This clone came up a few times. CDR3 residues: CASRTTQGLNTEAFF. The DNA for the CDR3 is TGTGCCAGCAGGACGACACAGGGGTTGAACACTGAAGCTTTCTTT. V is TRBV27 and J is TRBJ1-1, with 7 bases that match TRBD1. The germline CDR1 and CDR2 sequences are MNHEY and SMNVEV (reference sequence). With 6 bases clipped from V and 0 bases from J, the junction kept 7 bases outside the gene matches. This CDR3 is 15 amino acids long.

The chain uses TRBV27 and TRBJ2-5; weak D call: TRBD2 (6 bases). This CDR3 region has 14 residues. Trimming stripped 1 base from V and 4 bases from J, with 10 bases between. Germline values: CDR1 MNHEY, CDR2 SMNVEV (reference sequence). CDR3 nucleotides: TGTGCCAGCAGTTTATTACCCGGGGGAGAGACCCAGTACTTC. As protein: CASSLLPGGETQYF.

The chain carries TRBV29-1 and TRBJ2-7; the D gene is possibly TRBD1 (6 bases). The V gene's germline CDR1 is SQVTM and CDR2 ANQGSEA. Deletions cut 3 bases from V and 7 bases from J, with 13 bases between. CDR3 length equals 12 residues. CDR3 nucleotides: TGCAGCGTTGACAAGGGGGTGGGGGAGCAGTACTTC. It specifies CSVDKGVGEQYF.

The chain employs TRBV11-2 and TRBJ1-2; no reliable D call. Between the trimmed V and J ends, which lost 4 bases and 4 bases, there was a span of 13 bases. The CDR3 is made up of 14 amino acids. CDR1 is SGHAT and CDR2 is FQNNGV in the germline V gene. The CDR3 region is CASSSTTGSYGYTF. As DNA, the CDR3 is TGTGCCAGCAGCTCCACGACGGGAAGCTATGGCTACACCTTC.

The chain recombines TRBV5-1 with TRBJ1-2, with 9 bases aligning to TRBD1. This CDR3 is built from 15 residues. Germline V lookup: CDR1 SGHRS, CDR2 YFSETQ. The J segment lost 4 bases and the V segment lost 4 bases, leaving 8 bases of the junction unmatched. This CDR3 reads CASSDRDRVFYGYTF. The CDR3 nucleotides read TGCGCCAGCAGCGACCGGGACAGGGTATTCTATGGCTACACCTTC.

The rearrangement uses TRBV10-3 and TRBJ1-1, with 9 bases that match TRBD1. CDR1 ENHRY and CDR2 SYGVKD come from the germline V gene. This CDR3 has 13 residues. V shed 9 bases and J 4 bases; nucleotides not matched to a gene: 6. The CDR3 sequence is CAIRTGDSTEAFF. CDR3 coding DNA: TGTGCCATAAGGACAGGGGACAGCACTGAAGCTTTCTTT.

The rearrangement uses TRBV7-8 and TRBJ2-2, with D perhaps matching TRBD1 (6 bases). Trimming stripped 5 bases from V and 3 bases from J, with 19 bases between. From germline, CDR1 is SGHVS and CDR2 FQNEAQ. The CDR3 has 17 residues. The CDR3 sequence: CASSMNRVSGDTGELFF. As DNA, the CDR3 is TGTGCCAGCAGCATGAACAGGGTTTCTGGCGACACCGGGGAGCTGTTTTTT.

The chain is built from TRBV7-9 and TRBJ1-1; 9 nucleotides line up with TRBD1. The CDR3 has 16 amino acids. The V gene's germline CDR1 is SEHNR and CDR2 FQNEAQ (reference sequence). The ends lost 5 bases at V and 4 bases at J; junction bases unmatched: 11. The CDR3 loop reads CASSPAPGQGGTEAFF. Here the CDR3 DNA reads TGTGCCAGCAGCCCGGCTCCGGGACAGGGAGGCACTGAAGCTTTCTTT.